The 32 T cell receptor beta chains given below trace back to one sample, sequenced in a study of shared clonotypes between healthy human individuals. Assay used: immunoSEQ multiplex PCR; TCRdb lists only in-frame clones, some missing. The sample records some 500,000 clones, about 95% being singletons. Sequencing was done on a sample of naive CD4+ T cells sorted from blood. As to subset: CD45RA+ positively selected. These receptor sequences come from a woman in her twenties or thirties in good health.

The CDR3 DNA follows: TGTGCCAGCAGTTTTTCAGTAGGTAATCAGCCCCAGCATTTT. Amino acid sequence: CASSFSVGNQPQHF. The chain employs TRBV27 and TRBJ1-5; D is undetermined. The V end lost 3 bases, the J end lost 4 bases, and 10 bases lay between the germline ends. CDR3 length: 14 residues. The germline CDR1 and CDR2 sequences are MNHEY and SMNVEV (reference sequence).

This chain connects TRBV7-9 to TRBJ2-3, with D maybe TRBD2 (6 bases). Germline-derived CDR1 and CDR2 are SEHNR and FQNEAQ (reference sequence). The CDR3 has 16 amino acids. Trimming took off 5 bases at V and 2 bases at J, with 17 bases between the two ends. DNA of the CDR3: TGTGCCAGCAGCCCCTTTGGGGGGATCCTCACAGATACGCAGTATTTT. It yields the protein CASSPFGGILTDTQYF.

The genes are TRBV7-9 and TRBJ2-2, with D perhaps matching TRBD2 (6 bases). The CDR3 runs 16 residues. From germline, CDR1 is SEHNR and CDR2 FQNEAQ (reference sequence). V lost 3 bases to trimming and J lost 0 bases, with 11 bases between them. This CDR3 reads CASSLTSPSNTGELFF. As DNA, the CDR3 is TGTGCCAGCAGCTTGACTAGTCCATCGAACACCGGGGAGCTGTTTTTT. Combining the CDR3 with reference TRBV7-9 and TRBJ2-2 gives the whole variable domain DTGVSQNPRHKITKRGQNVTFRCDPISEHNRLYWYRQTLGQGPEFLTYFQNEAQLEKSRLLSDRFSAERPKGSFSTLEIQRTEQGDSAMYLCASSLTSPSNTGELFFGEGSRLTVL.

The table lists this clone with a count of one. The chain uses TRBV4-1 and TRBJ1-5; 9 bases align to TRBD1. The CDR3 extends over 16 amino acids. Trimming removed 0 bases from V and 3 bases from J; junction bases left unmatched: 3. Germline lookup yields CDR1 MGHRA and CDR2 YSYEKL. In DNA form, the CDR3 reads TGCGCCAGCAGCCAAGACTGGGACAGGGACAATCAGCCCCAGCATTTT. Translation: CASSQDWDRDNQPQHF.

The count of this clone is one. V usage is TRBV21-1 and J usage is TRBJ1-2; the D call in the table, TRBD1, was not verified against the DNA. TRBV21-1 represents a pseudogene. The CDR3 spans 13 residues. The CDR3 DNA reads as TGTGCCAGCACCCCCAGGGGGGAAGGCGGCTACACCTTC. Protein sequence: CASTPRGEGGYTF.

The rearrangement links TRBV7-8 to TRBJ2-1, with D possibly being TRBD2 (6 bases). CDR1 SGHVS and CDR2 FQNEAQ come from the germline V gene. This CDR3 region has 15 residues. V lost 7 bases, J lost 2 bases, and 15 bases lay in between. CDR3 coding DNA: TGTGCCAGCATCGCTCGGGGAGGAACCTACAATGAGCAGTTCTTC. Amino acid sequence: CASIARGGTYNEQFF.

V usage is TRBV10-3 and J usage is TRBJ1-1; a weak D match, TRBD1 (6 bases). V was cut by 2 bases and J by 8 bases, with 9 bases left in between. This CDR3 is 12 amino acids long. Germline CDR1 ENHRY, CDR2 SYGVKD. In DNA, the CDR3 is TGTGCCATCAGTGAGCGGGACAAGGAAGCTTTCTTT. Amino acids: CAISERDKEAFF.

Details on this clone: The sample carries other DNA sequences with the same CDR3. J is TRBJ1-1 and V is TRBV5-1, with no clear D. The CDR3 length is 14 residues. V was clipped by 0 bases and J by 1 base, with 7 bases between them. Germline V gene data show CDR1 as SGHRS and CDR2 as YFSETQ. The DNA of the CDR3 is TGCGCCAGCAGCTTGGGGACGGGGAACACTGAAGCTTTCTTT. This encodes CASSLGTGNTEAFF. Full variable domain (outside the CDR3, taken from reference TRBV5-1 and TRBJ1-1): KAGVTQTPRYLIKTRGQQVTLSCSPISGHRSVSWYQQTPGQGLQFLFEYFSETQRNKGNFPGRFSGRQFSNSRSEMNVSTLELGDSALYLCASSLGTGNTEAFFGQGTRLTVV.

V gene TRBV9 combines with J gene TRBJ1-2; unclear D gene. The germline CDR1 and CDR2 sequences are SGDLS and YYNGEE. The CDR3 is 12 amino acids. The ends were cut back, 0 bases at V and 5 bases at J, with 5 bases in the middle. The CDR3 protein is CASSVGGYGYTF. The CDR3 DNA sequence: TGTGCCAGCAGCGTAGGGGGATATGGCTACACCTTC. Variable domain in full (rest from reference TRBV9 and TRBJ1-2): DSGVTQTPKHLITATGQRVTLRCSPRSGDLSVYWYQQSLDQGLQFLIQYYNGEERAKGNILERFSAQQFPDLHSELNLSSLELGDSALYFCASSVGGYGYTFGSGTRLTVV.

This chain connects TRBV11-3 to TRBJ1-1; 8 bases fit TRBD1. Trimming took 5 bases from V and 6 from J; bases not matched to a gene: 5. The CDR3 runs 13 residues. CDR1 SGHNT and CDR2 YENEEA come from the germline V gene. This CDR3 reads CASSARQGSEAFF. CDR3 DNA: TGTGCCAGCAGCGCTCGACAGGGGTCTGAAGCTTTCTTT.

The J gene is TRBJ1-2, the V gene TRBV9; possibly TRBD1 for D (5 bases). V was pared by 4 bases and J by 3 bases, with 13 bases between. The CDR3 sequence is 14 residues long. The germline CDR1 and CDR2 sequences are SGDLS and YYNGEE. For the CDR3, the DNA is TGTGCCAGCAGCACACCGGGACGGGACTATGGCTACACCTTC. Translation gives CASSTPGRDYGYTF.

The chain employs TRBV2 and TRBJ1-5, with D perhaps TRBD1 (6 bases). V lost 5 bases to trimming and J lost 1 base, with 12 bases between them. The CDR3 covers 15 residues. Germline CDR1 reads SNHLY; CDR2 reads FYNNEI. The CDR3 sequence is CASSQGGRSNQPQHF. DNA of the CDR3: TGTGCCAGCAGTCAAGGGGGACGGAGCAATCAGCCCCAGCATTTT.

In nucleotides, the CDR3 is TGTGCCAGTTCTAACTCTGGGGCCAACGTCCTGACTTTC. As protein: CASSNSGANVLTF. V and J are TRBV28 and TRBJ2-6; no clear D. This CDR3 has 13 residues. V lost 9 bases and J lost 0, with 6 bases in between. Germline lookup yields CDR1 MDHEN and CDR2 SYDVKM.

The chain combines TRBV19 with TRBJ1-3; 10 bases are shared with TRBD1. CDR1 is LNHDA, CDR2 SQIVND, per germline (reference sequence). The CDR3 length is 15 residues. V shed 10 bases and J 4 bases; nucleotides not matched to a gene: 10. DNA for the CDR3: TGTGCCACCAAGTTGACAGGGGGCTTCGGAAACACCATATATTTT. It codes for CATKLTGGFGNTIYF.

The rearrangement joins TRBV6-6 to TRBJ1-4, with D uncertain. Trimming stripped 2 bases from V and 12 bases from J, with 13 bases between. The V gene's germline CDR1 is MNHNY and CDR2 SVGAGI (reference sequence). The CDR3 runs to 13 residues. In DNA form, the CDR3 reads TGTGCCAGCAGTTACAAAAAAGTCACCGAACTGTTTTTT. Translating gives CASSYKKVTELFF.

This chain joins TRBV28 and TRBJ2-7, with TRBD1 as a possible D gene (5 bases). V shed 7 bases and J shed 2 bases, with 15 bases lying between them. The germline V gene encodes CDR1 MDHEN and CDR2 SYDVKM. The CDR3 length is 14 residues. CDR3 coding DNA: TGTGCCAGCACCCCCGGAGACAGACCCTACGAGCAGTACTTC. Its translation is CASTPGDRPYEQYF.

The V call is TRBV28, the J call TRBJ1-2; D is undetermined. The V gene's germline CDR1 is MDHEN and CDR2 SYDVKM. There are 15 residues in the CDR3. V lost 4 bases and J lost 2, with 14 bases in between. In nucleotides, the CDR3 is TGTGCCAGCAGTTCGGCGACACGAGCAAACTATGGCTACACCTTC. Its translation is CASSSATRANYGYTF.

This chain links TRBV15 with TRBJ1-4; the D gene is possibly TRBD1 (6 bases). The CDR3 consists of 15 residues. In germline, CDR1 is LNHNV, CDR2 YYDKDF (reference sequence). The V end was cut by 1 base, the J end by 7 bases, with 13 bases between. The CDR3 reads CATSRGSRDIEKLFF. The CDR3 nucleotides are TGTGCCACCAGCAGAGGGAGCCGGGACATTGAAAAACTGTTTTTT.

The V gene is TRBV11-3, the J gene TRBJ2-7; tentative D call: TRBD2 (6 bases). CDR3 size: 13 residues. Between the trimmed V and J ends, which lost 5 bases and 3 bases, there was a span of 11 bases. In germline, CDR1 is SGHNT, CDR2 YENEEA. For the CDR3, the DNA is TGTGCCAGCAGCACGACTAGGATCTACGAGCAGTACTTC. This translates into CASSTTRIYEQYF. Complete variable domain (other parts from reference TRBV11-3 and TRBJ2-7): EAGVVQSPRYKIIEKKQPVAFWCNPISGHNTLYWYLQNLGQGPELLIRYENEEAVDDSQLPKDRFSAERLKGVDSTLKIQPAELGDSAVYLCASSTTRIYEQYFGPGTRLTVT.

The rearrangement joins TRBV7-9 to TRBJ2-5, with 11 bases that match TRBD1. TRBJ2-7 explains the end of the DNA better; the J call may be wrong. The germline V gene encodes CDR1 SEHNR and CDR2 FQNEAQ (reference sequence). The CDR3 is 15 amino acids. CDR3: CASSSWTGGEYEQYF. DNA of the CDR3: TGTGCCAGCAGCTCCTGGACAGGGGGCGAGTACGAGCAGTACTTC.

This clone was observed a few times. The sample holds other DNA sequences that translate to the same CDR3. The rearrangement uses TRBV18 and TRBJ2-5; no reliable D call. The germline CDR1 and CDR2 sequences are KGHSH and LQKENI. This CDR3 region has 12 residues. Trimming removed 0 bases at V and 2 bases at J, with 1 base between. The CDR3 reads CASSPPQETQYF. Here the CDR3 DNA reads TGTGCCAGCTCACCACCTCAAGAGACCCAGTACTTC. The variable domain in full, with the rest retrieved from reference TRBV18 and TRBJ2-5, is NAGVMQNPRHLVRRRGQEARLRCSPMKGHSHVYWYRQLPEEGLKFMVYLQKENIIDESGMPKERFSAEFPKEGPSILRIQQVVRGDSAAYFCASSPPQETQYFGPGTRLLVL.

DNA of the CDR3: TGTGCCAGTTATAACACGTATGGCTACACCTTC. It codes for CASYNTYGYTF. The genes are TRBV19 and TRBJ1-2, with no clear D. The CDR3 is made up of 11 amino acids. Germline values: CDR1 LNHDA, CDR2 SQIVND (reference sequence). Trimming shortened V by 8 bases and J by 5 bases, and 9 bases separated the two germline ends.

The chain combines TRBV5-7 with TRBJ1-2, with 8 bases identical to TRBD1. TRBV5-7 is annotated as an ORF whose role is uncertain. The CDR3 spans 15 residues. V lost 4 bases to trimming and J lost 4 bases; unmatched junction nucleotides: 9. The CDR3 loop is CASSRQGTEFYGYTF. Written as DNA, the CDR3 is TGTGCCAGCAGCCGACAGGGGACAGAGTTCTATGGCTACACCTTC.

The gene calls are TRBV6-5 and TRBJ1-2, with D perhaps TRBD1 (5 bases). The CDR3 sequence is 13 residues long. CDR1 and CDR2 (germline): MNHEY, SVGAGI. Trimming took off 3 bases at V and 7 bases at J, with 12 bases between the two ends. The CDR3 sequence is CASSYDRTGGYTF. Here the CDR3 DNA reads TGTGCCAGCAGTTATGACAGAACGGGTGGCTACACCTTC.

The chain carries TRBV9 and TRBJ2-3; tentatively, D is TRBD1 (6 bases). Germline V gene lookup returns CDR1 SGDLS and CDR2 YYNGEE. Trimming shortened V by 5 bases and J by 8 bases, and 21 bases separated the two germline ends. There are 15 residues in the CDR3. This chain's CDR3 is CASSLGGSLSGTQYF. CDR3 nucleotide sequence: TGTGCCAGCAGTCTAGGGGGATCCCTTTCGGGTACGCAGTATTTT. Based on the CDR3 plus reference TRBV9 and TRBJ2-3, the full variable domain is DSGVTQTPKHLITATGQRVTLRCSPRSGDLSVYWYQQSLDQGLQFLIQYYNGEERAKGNILERFSAQQFPDLHSELNLSSLELGDSALYFCASSLGGSLSGTQYFGPGTRLTVL.

J is TRBJ2-7 and V is TRBV28, with 12 bases lining up with TRBD2. Germline V gene sequence: CDR1 MDHEN, CDR2 SYDVKM. V shed 4 bases and J 3 bases; nucleotides not matched to a gene: 4. The CDR3 covers 15 residues. CDR3 sequence: CASSSLAGGYYEQYF. As DNA, the CDR3 is TGTGCCAGCAGTTCACTAGCGGGGGGCTACTACGAGCAGTACTTC.

V usage is TRBV28 and J usage is TRBJ1-5, with D unclear. The CDR3 length is 12 residues. Germline V gene data show CDR1 as MDHEN and CDR2 as SYDVKM. V was shortened by 3 bases and J by 6 bases, with 6 bases between the two germline ends. The CDR3 spells CASSLNRQPQHF. Here the CDR3 DNA reads TGTGCCAGCAGTTTGAATCGTCAGCCCCAGCATTTT.

V and J are TRBV7-9 and TRBJ2-3; 7 bases are a match to TRBD1. With 5 bases clipped from V and 3 bases from J, the junction kept 8 bases outside the gene matches. Per germline, CDR1 SEHNR and CDR2 FQNEAQ (reference sequence). CDR3 length: 15 amino acids. The CDR3 DNA is TGTGCCAGCAGCCTTCGACAGGGTGGGACAGATACGCAGTATTTT. This encodes CASSLRQGGTDTQYF.

To note about this clone: At the DNA level, this CDR3 is encoded by other sequences in the same sample as well. The chain recombines TRBV5-4 with TRBJ1-5, with D unresolved. CDR3 length: 12 amino acids. Trimming shortened V by 2 bases and J by 6 bases, and 6 bases separated the two germline ends. From germline, CDR1 is SGHNT and CDR2 YYREEE (reference sequence). This chain's CDR3 is CASSLDGQPQHF. CDR3 in DNA: TGTGCCAGCAGCTTAGACGGTCAGCCCCAGCATTTT.

The chain couples TRBV19 to TRBJ2-1; TRBD2 might be the D (5 bases). The CDR3 is 15 residues long. CDR1 is LNHDA, CDR2 SQIVND, per germline (reference sequence). V was clipped by 5 bases and J by 2 bases, with 13 bases between them. The CDR3: CASSREITPYNEQFF. CDR3 DNA sequence: TGTGCCAGTAGTCGGGAAATAACCCCCTACAATGAGCAGTTCTTC.

This clone occurred once. V gene TRBV5-1 combines with J gene TRBJ2-1; D call uncertain. From germline, CDR1 is SGHRS and CDR2 YFSETQ. The CDR3 runs to 15 residues. With 0 bases removed from V and 7 bases from J, the gap between germline ends came to 14 bases. CDR3 sequence reads: CASSLVPSPENEQFF. The CDR3 DNA sequence: TGCGCCAGCAGCTTGGTACCCAGCCCGGAAAATGAGCAGTTCTTC.

The chain carries TRBV11-2 and TRBJ2-5; 7 nucleotides match TRBD1. The end of the DNA aligns better with TRBJ2-7, so the J call may be wrong. Per the germline V gene, CDR1 is SGHAT and CDR2 is FQNNGV. The CDR3 consists of 13 residues. The DNA of the CDR3 is TGTGCCAGCAGCTTGGGACAGATCTACGAGCAGTACTTC. Its translation: CASSLGQIYEQYF.